The 10 T cell receptor beta chains listed next were all sequenced from one sample in a study of blood T cell repertoires in COVID-19. TCRdb's copy holds only in-frame clones and misses some; the assay was immunoSEQ multiplex PCR. The sample lists 450,000 or so clones; 70% to 90% were seen once. The sample comprised peripheral blood. Receptors were obtained from a man younger than 35 with COVID-19, enrolled during active disease.

The V call is TRBV25-1, the J call TRBJ1-3; D not certain. Trimming removed 1 base at V and 0 bases at J, with 10 bases between. The CDR3 spans 16 residues. From germline, CDR1 is MGHDK and CDR2 SYGVNS. CDR3 bases: TGTGCCAGCAGTGAATCGGACTACCACTCTGGAAACACCATATATTTT. This sequence encodes CASSESDYHSGNTIYF.

This chain links TRBV3-1 (or the pseudogene TRBV3-2) with TRBJ2-7; TRBD1 agrees at 7 bases. The CDR3 covers 14 residues. Germline CDR1 and CDR2: LGHDT and YNNKEL (reference sequence). Trimming cost V 2 bases and J 2 bases; bases outside gene matches: 3. CDR3 residues: CASSQLGQTYEQYF. The CDR3, as DNA: TGTGCCAGCAGCCAATTGGGACAGACCTACGAGCAGTACTTC.

Comments on this clone: This specimen includes other DNA sequences encoding the same CDR3. The V and J genes are TRBV5-1 and TRBJ2-3; TRBD2 aligns across 10 bases. Germline V lookup: CDR1 SGHRS, CDR2 YFSETQ. CDR3 length equals 16 residues. After removal of 4 bases from V and 1 base from J, the junction contained 6 bases not matched to a gene. The CDR3 region has the DNA TGCGCCAGCAGCCTAGACGGGACTAGCGGCACAGATACGCAGTATTTT. This encodes CASSLDGTSGTDTQYF.

J is TRBJ2-1 and V is TRBV7-9, with 8 bases fitting TRBD2. This CDR3 has 15 residues. CDR1 and CDR2 from the germline V gene are SEHNR and FQNEAQ (reference sequence). With V trimmed by 3 bases and J by 6 bases, 7 bases remained unmatched. The CDR3 sequence is CASSFVGLGGNEQFF. In DNA form, the CDR3 reads TGTGCCAGCAGCTTCGTGGGACTAGGTGGCAATGAGCAGTTCTTC.

There are a few counts of this clone. The J gene is TRBJ1-2, the V gene TRBV5-1, with 7 positions matching TRBD1. The germline V gene has CDR1 SGHRS and CDR2 YFSETQ. The CDR3 totals 14 residues. With V trimmed by 2 bases and J by 10 bases, 11 bases remained unmatched. The CDR3 loop is CASSFAGTDESYTF. For the CDR3, the DNA is TGCGCCAGCAGCTTTGCCGGGACAGATGAATCCTACACCTTC.

This clone was observed a few times. The chain uses TRBV6-5 and TRBJ2-7; 11 bases match TRBD1. This CDR3 spans 15 amino acids. Per the germline V gene, CDR1 is MNHEY and CDR2 is SVGAGI. V lost 2 bases to trimming and J lost 4 bases; unmatched junction nucleotides: 4. CDR3 DNA sequence: TGTGCCAGCAGTTACGGGACAGGGGGTTCGTACGAGCAGTACTTC. It is translated as CASSYGTGGSYEQYF.

In nucleotides, the CDR3 is TGTGCCACCAGCATATTGATATCAGGGGGTTACAATGAGCAGTTCTTC. Translating it yields CATSILISGGYNEQFF. V gene TRBV15 combines with J gene TRBJ2-1; 7 nucleotides match TRBD1. This CDR3 has 16 amino acids. Looked up from germline, CDR1 is LNHNV and CDR2 is YYDKDF (reference sequence). With V trimmed by 4 bases and J by 4 bases, 10 bases remained unmatched.

This clone occurred many times. This sequence joins TRBV15 and TRBJ1-6; tentative D call: TRBD1 (6 bases). The CDR3 is made up of 15 amino acids. The V gene lost 6 bases and the J gene lost 5 bases, with 14 bases spanning the gap. In germline, CDR1 is LNHNV, CDR2 YYDKDF (reference sequence). CDR3 residues: CATRASHRDNSPLHF. Written as DNA, the CDR3 is TGTGCCACCAGAGCCTCGCACAGGGATAATTCACCCCTCCACTTT.

The V and J genes are TRBV3-1 (or the pseudogene TRBV3-2) and TRBJ1-1; 7 bases match TRBD1. This CDR3 spans 12 amino acids. Germline CDR1 and CDR2: LGHDT and YNNKEL (reference sequence). With 4 bases clipped from V and 7 bases from J, the junction kept 3 bases outside the gene matches. The CDR3 region is CASSPGTVEAFF. The CDR3, as DNA: TGTGCCAGCAGCCCCGGGACAGTTGAAGCTTTCTTT.

This clone was picked up a small number of times. V and J are TRBV4-1 and TRBJ2-7, with a weak D call TRBD1 (6 bases). The V gene lost 5 bases and the J gene lost 1 base, with 9 bases spanning the gap. CDR1 and CDR2 from the germline V gene are MGHRA and YSYEKL. The CDR3 contains 13 residues. CDR3 sequence (DNA): TGCGCCAGCAGCTTACAGGGTTCCTACGAGCAGTACTTC. It specifies CASSLQGSYEQYF.